The T cell receptor beta chain described here comes from a study of T cells in Graves' hyperthyroidism and ophthalmopathy. Study-level points and caveats: Peripheral blood also featured most of the thyroid clonotypes expanded above 0.001.

Hyperthyroidism was newly diagnosed in patients aged 18 to 65 (duration under 2 months). Cells are PBMCs isolated from roughly 10 ml of fresh blood. In the case of this clonotype: Its specificity is not known.

Template material for amplifying TCR beta CDR3 regions consisted of RNA transcripts. RT-PCR in the first round (using the HTBI primer set) targeted the TCR CDR3. TCRdb re-analysed the multiplex PCR reads in MiXCR, keeping a single row per CDR3 protein. The sample comprises approximately 870,000 distinct CDR3 sequences, 35% to 40% of which are singletons, and approximately 8.7% rests with the top ten. The clonotype comes from a man between 18 and 29 years old with Graves' hyperthyroidism. The material sequenced was blood.

In DNA, the CDR3 is TGTGCCAGCAGCCAAGATAGGAATAGCAATCAGCCCCAGCATTTT. It specifies CASSQDRNSNQPQHF. The J gene is TRBJ1-5, the V gene TRBV4-2; D gene unclear. The CDR3 runs 15 residues. The germline V and J ends were trimmed by 0 bases and 0 bases, with 6 bases remaining between them. Germline loops: CDR1 LGHNA, CDR2 YNFKEQ.